Below, 28 T cell receptor beta chains from the same sample are listed, as sequenced in a study of cytomegalovirus exposure and HLA in healthy donors. In the PCR, 60 Vbeta and 13 Jbeta primers were used. Sequencing was performed with immunoSEQ multiplex PCR; in TCRdb, only in-frame clones are kept and a portion is missing. The table records 89,000 or so clones, 84% of them present only once. Sequencing was carried out using PBMCs. The source is a woman under 30 in good health and CMV-seropositive.

V and J are TRBV7-9 and TRBJ2-7, with TRBD1 as a possible D gene (5 bases). V lost 3 bases, J lost 3 bases, and 12 bases lay in between. The germline CDR1 and CDR2 sequences are SEHNR and FQNEAQ (reference sequence). This CDR3 contains 14 residues. The chain's CDR3 is CASSLGPRIYEQYF. Here the CDR3 DNA reads TGTGCCAGCAGCTTGGGGCCACGGATCTACGAGCAGTACTTC.

CDR3 protein: CASRAGTYSNQPQHF. The CDR3 nucleotides are TGTGCCAGCCGGGCGGGTACCTATAGCAATCAGCCCCAGCATTTT. The chain combines TRBV6-1 with TRBJ1-5, with D hard to call. Deletions cut 8 bases from V and 0 bases from J, with 14 bases between. Germline assignment: CDR1 MNHNS and CDR2 SASEGT. The CDR3 loop spans 15 amino acids.

This chain uses TRBV5-8 with TRBJ2-3, with D perhaps TRBD1 (7 bases). This CDR3 contains 16 residues. The V gene lost 4 bases and the J gene lost 4 bases, with 19 bases spanning the gap. Germline CDR1 and CDR2: SGHTS and YDEGEE. This CDR3 reads CASSEYLRGAADTQYF. DNA of the CDR3: TGTGCCAGCAGCGAATACCTCAGGGGGGCCGCAGATACGCAGTATTTT.

The sample holds one count of this clone. The chain recombines TRBV7-2 with TRBJ2-7; no definite D call. Germline lookup yields CDR1 SGHTA and CDR2 FQGNSA. This CDR3 comprises 12 residues. Trimming shortened V by 5 bases and J by 1 base, and 6 bases separated the two germline ends. CDR3 sequence reads: CASSAGSYEQYF. For the CDR3, the DNA is TGTGCCAGCAGCGCAGGTTCCTACGAGCAGTACTTC.

This chain uses TRBV18 with TRBJ2-5, with 10 bases identical to TRBD1. The ends lost 5 bases at V and 3 bases at J; junction bases unmatched: 3. The CDR3 consists of 14 residues. Germline assignment: CDR1 KGHSH and CDR2 LQKENI. The CDR3 region has the DNA TGTGCCAGCTCAGCCGGGACAGGGGAAGAGACCCAGTACTTC. Translation: CASSAGTGEETQYF.

The chain couples TRBV27 to TRBJ1-6, with 8 bases that match TRBD1. Germline V gene sequence: CDR1 MNHEY, CDR2 SMNVEV (reference sequence). The CDR3 spans 15 residues. With V trimmed by 5 bases and J by 9 bases, 9 bases remained unmatched. CDR3 protein: CASSAGGLDSSPLHF. DNA of the CDR3: TGTGCCAGCAGTGCAGGGGGCCTCGACAGTTCACCCCTCCACTTT.

This chain links TRBV7-3 with TRBJ2-3, with D perhaps matching TRBD2 (6 bases). The CDR3 contains 17 residues. Germline-derived CDR1 and CDR2 are SGHTA and FQGTGA. V lost 0 bases to trimming and J lost 1 base, with 14 bases between them. CDR3 bases: TGTGCCAGCAGCTTAACGTCGACTAGAAGGGGCACAGATACGCAGTATTTT. It translates to CASSLTSTRRGTDTQYF. Complete variable domain (other parts from reference TRBV7-3 and TRBJ2-3): GAGVSQTPSNKVTEKGKYVELRCDPISGHTALYWYRQSLGQGPEFLIYFQGTGAADDSGLPNDRFFAVRPEGSVSTLKIQRTERGDSAVYLCASSLTSTRRGTDTQYFGPGTRLTVL.

The chain uses TRBV6-5 and TRBJ1-4; a weak D match, TRBD1 (6 bases). With 0 bases removed from V and 5 bases from J, the gap between germline ends came to 10 bases. Germline V lookup: CDR1 MNHEY, CDR2 SVGAGI. The CDR3 has 15 residues. In nucleotides, the CDR3 is TGTGCCAGCAGTTACTCCCTGGACAGAAATGAAAAACTGTTTTTT. This encodes CASSYSLDRNEKLFF.

The gene calls are TRBV28 and TRBJ1-4, with 8 bases that match TRBD1. The length of the CDR3 is 14 residues. The V segment lost 5 bases and the J segment 6 bases; nucleotides outside the gene matches: 5. The germline gives CDR1 MDHEN, CDR2 SYDVKM. CDR3 sequence reads: CASSTDRGDEKLFF. For the CDR3, the DNA is TGTGCCAGCAGTACCGACAGGGGTGATGAAAAACTGTTTTTT.

The CDR3 protein is CASSEGQFLGMLISPLHF. The CDR3 DNA reads TGTGCCAGCAGTGAAGGACAGTTCCTGGGCATGCTAATTTCACCCCTCCACTTT. This chain uses TRBV6-1 with TRBJ1-6, with D perhaps matching TRBD1 (5 bases). The CDR3 length is 18 residues. V lost 1 base and J lost 9, with 22 bases in between. Germline V lookup: CDR1 MNHNS, CDR2 SASEGT.

The chain couples TRBV6-5 to TRBJ2-3, with D tentatively TRBD2 (7 bases). Deletions cut 2 bases from V and 2 bases from J, with 8 bases between. CDR3 size: 14 residues. Germline V lookup: CDR1 MNHEY, CDR2 SVGAGI. The CDR3 reads CASSYAGATDTQYF. The DNA of the CDR3 is TGTGCCAGCAGTTACGCGGGGGCCACAGATACGCAGTATTTT.

The CDR3, as DNA: TGTGCCAGCGGTGGGACAGGGAGAGGATCGGTCAATGAAAAACTGTTTTTT. This codes for CASGGTGRGSVNEKLFF. J is TRBJ1-4 and V is TRBV6-1; TRBD1 aligns across 9 bases. CDR3 length equals 17 residues. V trimming: 8 bases; J trimming: 5 bases; junction bases outside the gene matches: 15. Germline V gives CDR1 MNHNS, CDR2 SASEGT.

J is TRBJ2-7 and V is TRBV2, with a possible D match to TRBD2 (5 bases). The V and J ends lost 0 bases and 3 bases respectively, with 18 bases between them. CDR1 SNHLY and CDR2 FYNNEI come from the germline V gene. The CDR3 covers 17 residues. Here the CDR3 reads CASSEAGSFSVVYEQYF. As DNA, the CDR3 is TGTGCCAGCAGTGAAGCGGGGAGCTTCAGTGTTGTCTACGAGCAGTACTTC. The full variable domain, with the rest looked up from reference TRBV2 and TRBJ2-7, is EPEVTQTPSHQVTQMGQEVILRCVPISNHLYFYWYRQILGQKVEFLVSFYNNEISEKSEIFDDQFSVERPDGSNFTLKIRSTKLEDSAMYFCASSEAGSFSVVYEQYFGPGTRLTVT.

The chain recombines TRBV7-8 with TRBJ1-6; TRBD1 matches at 8 bases. In germline, CDR1 is SGHVS, CDR2 FQNEAQ. V lost 5 bases, J lost 5 bases, and 2 bases stayed unmatched. The CDR3 has 14 amino acids. In DNA form, the CDR3 reads TGTGCCAGCAGCCGGGGACAGGATAATTCACCCCTCCACTTT. It specifies CASSRGQDNSPLHF.

This chain's CDR3 is CASSQDSVAFF. CDR3 nucleotides: TGTGCCAGCAGCCAAGACTCGGTAGCTTTCTTT. The V gene is TRBV4-2, the J gene TRBJ1-1; D remains ambiguous. Trimming took 0 bases from V and 10 from J, leaving 6 bases between them. The CDR3 is made up of 11 amino acids. CDR1 LGHNA and CDR2 YNFKEQ come from the germline V gene.

The gene calls are TRBV5-4 and TRBJ2-5; perhaps TRBD1 as D (6 bases). This CDR3 has 14 residues. Trimming left V 0 bases short and J 6 bases short, with 12 bases between. Germline V gene data show CDR1 as SGHNT and CDR2 as YYREEE (reference sequence). The CDR3 sequence: CASSLVGGLKTQYF. In nucleotides, the CDR3 is TGTGCCAGCAGCTTGGTAGGGGGATTGAAGACCCAGTACTTC.

V and J are TRBV18 and TRBJ1-1; TRBD1 is a possible D gene (5 bases). Deletions cut 2 bases from V and 1 base from J, with 17 bases between. This CDR3 contains 17 residues. Germline values: CDR1 KGHSH, CDR2 LQKENI. The CDR3, as DNA: TGTGCCAGCTCACCATACGTTTTAGAGACAGCGAACACTGAAGCTTTCTTT. Its protein is CASSPYVLETANTEAFF.

The chain is built from TRBV30 and TRBJ1-1; possibly TRBD1 for D (5 bases). This CDR3 is built from 11 residues. Germline V gene sequence: CDR1 GTSNPN, CDR2 SVGIG (reference sequence). Trimming removed 7 bases from V and 7 bases from J, with 13 bases in between. Here the CDR3 reads CASGRGLEAFF. As DNA, the CDR3 is TGTGCCTCAGGGCGGGGCCTTGAAGCTTTCTTT.

The chain carries TRBV4-1 and TRBJ1-3; weak D call: TRBD1 (6 bases). Trimming removed 1 base at V and 3 bases at J, with 10 bases between. CDR1 and CDR2 from the germline V gene are MGHRA and YSYEKL. The CDR3 consists of 15 residues. The CDR3 is CASSQVGAGGNTIYF. CDR3 DNA sequence: TGCGCCAGCAGCCAAGTGGGGGCCGGTGGAAACACCATATATTTT.

The J gene is TRBJ1-1, the V gene TRBV27; D remains ambiguous. Germline-derived CDR1 and CDR2 are MNHEY and SMNVEV (reference sequence). This CDR3 is built from 13 residues. V lost 3 bases and J 5 bases, leaving 10 bases between the germline ends. This CDR3 is CASSFGSKTEAFF. The CDR3 nucleotides are TGTGCCAGCAGTTTCGGGTCCAAAACTGAAGCTTTCTTT.

The chain is built from TRBV6-1 and TRBJ1-3; TRBD1 agrees at 8 bases. Germline V gives CDR1 MNHNS, CDR2 SASEGT. The ends lost 5 bases at V and 4 bases at J; junction bases unmatched: 4. The CDR3 is made up of 14 amino acids. In nucleotides, the CDR3 is TGTGCCAGCAGTTTAGGACAGGGAGGAAACACCATATATTTT. It codes for CASSLGQGGNTIYF.

This chain links TRBV5-1 with TRBJ2-5, with a tentative D call TRBD2 (7 bases). Per germline, CDR1 SGHRS and CDR2 YFSETQ. The V end lost 2 bases, the J end lost 0 bases, and 20 bases lay between the germline ends. The length of the CDR3 is 18 residues. The CDR3 protein is CASSLEGRGAGYQETQYF. For the CDR3, the DNA is TGCGCCAGCAGCTTAGAGGGTCGGGGGGCAGGTTACCAAGAGACCCAGTACTTC. Filled out from reference TRBV5-1 and TRBJ2-5, the complete variable domain reads KAGVTQTPRYLIKTRGQQVTLSCSPISGHRSVSWYQQTPGQGLQFLFEYFSETQRNKGNFPGRFSGRQFSNSRSEMNVSTLELGDSALYLCASSLEGRGAGYQETQYFGPGTRLLVL.

The chain is built from TRBV5-4 and TRBJ2-2; 8 bases match TRBD1. The CDR3 extends over 17 amino acids. The trim removed 1 base at V and 5 bases at J, leaving 10 bases unmatched. The V gene's germline CDR1 is SGHNT and CDR2 YYREEE (reference sequence). The CDR3 reads CASSLPGQGSGTGELFF. CDR3 bases: TGTGCCAGCAGCTTGCCCGGACAGGGCTCCGGAACCGGGGAGCTGTTTTTT. Combining the CDR3 with reference TRBV5-4 and TRBJ2-2 gives the whole variable domain ETGVTQSPTHLIKTRGQQVTLRCSSQSGHNTVSWYQQALGQGPQFIFQYYREEENGRGNFPPRFSGLQFPNYSSELNVNALELDDSALYLCASSLPGQGSGTGELFFGEGSRLTVL.

The chain links TRBV10-2 to TRBJ2-5; possible D gene TRBD2, 7 bases. This CDR3 comprises 17 residues. V was pared by 2 bases and J by 1 base, with 17 bases between. Germline values: CDR1 WSHSY, CDR2 SAAADI. CDR3: CASSEGWGREIQETQYF. The DNA for the CDR3 is TGCGCCAGCAGTGAGGGATGGGGGCGGGAGATCCAAGAGACCCAGTACTTC.

This clone was seen a few times. This chain links TRBV5-6 with TRBJ1-6, with 7 bases matching TRBD1. CDR1 is SGHDT, CDR2 YYEEEE, per germline. This CDR3 is built from 12 residues. Trimming cost V 0 bases and J 18 bases; bases outside gene matches: 6. The CDR3 reads CASSLASTGPHF. CDR3 nucleotide sequence: TGTGCCAGCAGCTTGGCCTCGACAGGGCCCCACTTT.

This chain joins TRBV30 and TRBJ2-1, with 7 bases identical to TRBD2. After removal of 1 base from V and 2 bases from J, the junction contained 8 bases not matched to a gene. The CDR3 is 16 amino acids. Germline CDR1 GTSNPN, CDR2 SVGIG (reference sequence). CDR3 in amino acids: CAWSDPSAGAYNEQFF. In nucleotides, the CDR3 is TGTGCCTGGAGTGATCCCTCCGCGGGAGCCTACAATGAGCAGTTCTTC.

This rearrangement joins TRBV14 to TRBJ2-3, with 10 bases identical to TRBD2. With V trimmed by 3 bases and J by 10 bases, 7 bases remained unmatched. Germline lookup yields CDR1 SGHDN and CDR2 FVKESK. The length of the CDR3 is 14 residues. CDR3 bases: TGTGCCAGCAGCCAGCTTCTAGCGGGGGTGGCGCAGTATTTT. This encodes CASSQLLAGVAQYF.

The J gene is TRBJ2-1, the V gene TRBV7-9; 10 bases align to TRBD2. Unmatched junction bases numbered 6, after V lost 6 bases and J lost 4 bases. Germline CDR1 reads SEHNR; CDR2 reads FQNEAQ (reference sequence). CDR3 size: 15 residues. The CDR3 DNA reads as TGTGCCAGCAGACCACCTAGCGGGGGTTACAATGAGCAGTTCTTC. This encodes CASRPPSGGYNEQFF.